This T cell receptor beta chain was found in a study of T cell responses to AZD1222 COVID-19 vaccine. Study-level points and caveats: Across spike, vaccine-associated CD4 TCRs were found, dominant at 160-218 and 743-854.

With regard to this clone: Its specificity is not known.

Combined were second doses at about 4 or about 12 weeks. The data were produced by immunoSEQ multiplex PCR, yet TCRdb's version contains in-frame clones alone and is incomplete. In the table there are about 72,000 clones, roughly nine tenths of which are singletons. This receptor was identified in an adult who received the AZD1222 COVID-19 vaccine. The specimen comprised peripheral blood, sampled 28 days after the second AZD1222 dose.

The CDR3 protein is CASSLAGQGNTEAFF. In nucleotides, the CDR3 is TGTGCCAGCAGTTTAGCGGGACAGGGGAACACTGAAGCTTTCTTT. The chain links TRBV28 to TRBJ1-1, with 9 bases that match TRBD1. Looked up from germline, CDR1 is MDHEN and CDR2 is SYDVKM. Trimming at V came to 2 bases and at J to 1 base, leaving 2 bases not matched to a gene. This CDR3 comprises 15 residues.